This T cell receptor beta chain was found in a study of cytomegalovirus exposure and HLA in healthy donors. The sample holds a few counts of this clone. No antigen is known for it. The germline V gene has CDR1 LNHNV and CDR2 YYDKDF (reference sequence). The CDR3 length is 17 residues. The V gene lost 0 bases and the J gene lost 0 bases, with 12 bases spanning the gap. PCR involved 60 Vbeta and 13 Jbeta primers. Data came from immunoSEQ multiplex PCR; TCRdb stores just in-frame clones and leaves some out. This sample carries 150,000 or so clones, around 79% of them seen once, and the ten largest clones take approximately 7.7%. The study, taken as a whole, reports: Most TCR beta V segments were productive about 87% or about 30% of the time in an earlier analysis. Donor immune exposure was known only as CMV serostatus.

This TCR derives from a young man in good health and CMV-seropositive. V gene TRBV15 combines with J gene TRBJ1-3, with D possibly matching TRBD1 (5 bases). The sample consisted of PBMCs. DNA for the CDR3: TGTGCCACCAGCAGAGATATACAGGCTTACTCTGGAAACACCATATATTTT. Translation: CATSRDIQAYSGNTIYF.